Presented here are 16 T cell receptor beta chains from one specimen sequenced in a study of Ad26.COV2.S vaccination and SARS-CoV-2 variants. Here immunoSEQ multiplex PCR was the method, and the copy in TCRdb shows in-frame clones only, minus some. The sample lists hundreds of thousands of clones; approximately 89% were seen once. Described treatment: some 19 received Ad26.COV2.S at low or high dose, single or two shots; 5 received placebo; per-sample allocation not given. Day 63 after the first vaccine or placebo injection was the time point for sampling. Sequenced material: peripheral blood, taken in a trial of Ad26.COV2.S vaccine versus placebo. All receptors come from a person between 18 and 60 years old who received the Ad26.COV2.S COVID-19 vaccine or a placebo.

This chain links TRBV7-9 with TRBJ1-2; unclear D gene. This CDR3 region has 13 residues. Germline CDR1 SEHNR, CDR2 FQNEAQ (reference sequence). V was cut by 6 bases and J by 7 bases, with 15 bases left in between. The CDR3 reads CASRHLLLGGYTF. The CDR3, as DNA: TGTGCCAGCAGACATCTCTTATTAGGTGGCTACACCTTC.

A note on this clone: Other DNA sequences in this specimen translate into the identical CDR3. The chain carries TRBV18 and TRBJ1-1; D is unresolved. The CDR3 loop spans 12 amino acids. V lost 6 bases and J lost 1, with 6 bases in between. Germline V gene sequence: CDR1 KGHSH, CDR2 LQKENI. CDR3 sequence (DNA): TGTGCCAGCTCGCCAGGGAACACTGAAGCTTTCTTT. Amino acid sequence: CASSPGNTEAFF.

The chain couples TRBV5-5 to TRBJ1-6; D gene ambiguous. CDR1 is SGHKS, CDR2 YYEKEE, per germline (reference sequence). Trimming removed 0 bases from V and 8 bases from J, with 6 bases in between. The CDR3 totals 13 residues. CDR3 region: CASSLAIDSPLHF. As DNA, the CDR3 is TGTGCCAGCAGCTTGGCCATAGATTCACCCCTCCACTTT.

On this clone: The sample carries other DNA sequences with the same CDR3. This chain joins TRBV7-2 and TRBJ1-4; D is possibly TRBD1 (5 bases). Germline loops: CDR1 SGHTA, CDR2 FQGNSA. V lost 5 bases and J 0 bases, leaving 7 bases between the germline ends. This CDR3 has 14 residues. CDR3 sequence (DNA): TGTGCCAGCAGCCTCAGGGCAACTAATGAAAAACTGTTTTTT. Its translation: CASSLRATNEKLFF.

The rearrangement links TRBV27 to TRBJ2-2; 7 positions match TRBD2. The CDR3 contains 16 residues. Germline CDR1 reads MNHEY; CDR2 reads SMNVEV (reference sequence). V lost 2 bases, J lost 4 bases, and 7 bases stayed unmatched. The CDR3 DNA follows: TGTGCCAGCAGTTTAGGTCGCGGGAGAGCCACCGGGGAGCTGTTTTTT. Amino acids: CASSLGRGRATGELFF.

The rearrangement links TRBV27 to TRBJ2-2, with D maybe TRBD1 (5 bases). V was clipped by 7 bases and J by 1 base, with 16 bases between them. CDR1 and CDR2 (germline): MNHEY, SMNVEV (reference sequence). This CDR3 contains 16 residues. CDR3 bases: TGTGCCAGCATAGATCAGGGCCGACTGAACACCGGGGAGCTGTTTTTT. Amino acid sequence: CASIDQGRLNTGELFF.

The chain carries TRBV7-6 and TRBJ2-5; D is possibly TRBD1 (5 bases). This CDR3 has 16 residues. Germline V gives CDR1 SGHVS, CDR2 FNYEAQ. V lost 1 base to trimming and J lost 2 bases, with 14 bases between them. CDR3 amino acids: CASSLETTDTQETQYF. The CDR3 DNA reads as TGTGCCAGCAGCTTAGAGACGACAGATACACAAGAGACCCAGTACTTC. Using reference TRBV7-6 and TRBJ2-5 for the parts outside the CDR3, the full variable domain is GAGVSQSPRYKVTKRGQDVALRCDPISGHVSLYWYRQALGQGPEFLTYFNYEAQQDKSGLPNDRFSAERPEGSISTLTIQRTEQRDSAMYRCASSLETTDTQETQYFGPGTRLLVL.

This clone has just one count. V and J are TRBV5-4 and TRBJ2-1; the D gene could be TRBD1 or TRBD2 (5 bases each). This CDR3 is 18 amino acids long. Per the germline V gene, CDR1 is SGHNT and CDR2 is YYREEE (reference sequence). Trimming pared 0 bases from V and 0 bases from J, leaving 16 bases between. CDR3 sequence: CASSLALRGPSSYNEQFF. The DNA for the CDR3 is TGTGCCAGCAGCTTGGCCTTGAGGGGCCCTAGCTCCTACAATGAGCAGTTCTTC.

This chain's CDR3 is CASSMTGVNGYTF. CDR3 DNA: TGTGCCAGCAGCATGACAGGCGTCAATGGCTACACCTTC. The chain uses TRBV7-9 and TRBJ1-2; D may be TRBD1 (6 bases). V dropped 5 bases and J dropped 6 bases, with 13 bases sitting between them. The germline V gene encodes CDR1 SEHNR and CDR2 FQNEAQ (reference sequence). This CDR3 has 13 amino acids.

V gene TRBV20-1 combines with J gene TRBJ1-5; D may be TRBD1 (5 bases). Germline lookup yields CDR1 DFQATT and CDR2 SNEGSKA (reference sequence). V was trimmed by 4 bases and J by 10 bases, leaving 11 bases between them. This CDR3 has 11 residues. This CDR3 reads CSAKIGDPQHF. The CDR3 DNA follows: TGCAGTGCTAAAATAGGGGATCCCCAGCATTTT.

This clone was counted a single time. The chain employs TRBV4-3 and TRBJ2-7; 7 nucleotides align to TRBD2. The germline CDR1 and CDR2 sequences are LGHNA and YSLEER. J was trimmed by 4 bases and V by 0 bases; bases with no gene match: 6. The CDR3 has 15 residues. The CDR3, as DNA: TGCGCCAGCAGCCAAGACAGGACTAGTGCTTACGAGCAGTACGTC. Protein sequence: CASSQDRTSAYEQYV.

The chain combines TRBV28 with TRBJ1-2; unclear D gene. In germline, CDR1 is MDHEN, CDR2 SYDVKM. The CDR3 covers 13 residues. V gave up 3 bases and J gave up 5 bases, with 10 bases separating them. CDR3 residues: CASSLPPRYGYTF. The CDR3 bases are TGTGCCAGCAGTTTGCCTCCCCGATATGGCTACACCTTC.

V usage is TRBV5-1 and J usage is TRBJ2-1; a weak D match, TRBD2 (5 bases). The CDR3 contains 15 residues. Trimming took 3 bases from V and 0 from J, leaving 10 bases between them. Germline values: CDR1 SGHRS, CDR2 YFSETQ. The CDR3 region is CASSSGVTSYNEQFF. The CDR3 DNA follows: TGCGCCAGCAGCTCCGGGGTGACCTCCTACAATGAGCAGTTCTTC. The full variable domain, in which reference TRBV5-1 and TRBJ2-1 provide the parts outside the CDR3, is KAGVTQTPRYLIKTRGQQVTLSCSPISGHRSVSWYQQTPGQGLQFLFEYFSETQRNKGNFPGRFSGRQFSNSRSEMNVSTLELGDSALYLCASSSGVTSYNEQFFGPGTRLTVL.

For this clone: Additional DNA sequences in this sample encode the identical CDR3. The chain uses TRBV9 and TRBJ2-2, with D unresolved. Trimming took 0 bases from V and 1 from J, leaving 7 bases between them. This CDR3 region has 15 residues. Per the germline V gene, CDR1 is SGDLS and CDR2 is YYNGEE. The CDR3 DNA reads as TGTGCCAGCAGCGTAGCCCTGGGGAACACCGGGGAGCTGTTTTTT. This codes for CASSVALGNTGELFF.

This clone was counted once. The sample contains more than one DNA sequence encoding this CDR3. The V gene is TRBV4-3, the J gene TRBJ2-5; 8 positions agree with TRBD1. V was pared by 3 bases and J by 4 bases, with 4 bases of the junction left unmatched. This CDR3 spans 14 amino acids. Germline V lookup: CDR1 LGHNA, CDR2 YSLEER. This chain's CDR3 is CASSQGTGGETQYF. In nucleotides, the CDR3 is TGCGCCAGCAGCCAGGGAACAGGGGGAGAGACCCAGTACTTC.

This CDR3 is CASSSRESYEQYF. The CDR3 DNA follows: TGTGCCAGCAGTTCCCGGGAATCCTACGAGCAGTACTTC. The chain combines TRBV28 with TRBJ2-7; D is perhaps TRBD2 (5 bases). Germline lookup yields CDR1 MDHEN and CDR2 SYDVKM. V gave up 4 bases and J gave up 1 base, with 8 bases separating them. The CDR3 totals 13 residues.